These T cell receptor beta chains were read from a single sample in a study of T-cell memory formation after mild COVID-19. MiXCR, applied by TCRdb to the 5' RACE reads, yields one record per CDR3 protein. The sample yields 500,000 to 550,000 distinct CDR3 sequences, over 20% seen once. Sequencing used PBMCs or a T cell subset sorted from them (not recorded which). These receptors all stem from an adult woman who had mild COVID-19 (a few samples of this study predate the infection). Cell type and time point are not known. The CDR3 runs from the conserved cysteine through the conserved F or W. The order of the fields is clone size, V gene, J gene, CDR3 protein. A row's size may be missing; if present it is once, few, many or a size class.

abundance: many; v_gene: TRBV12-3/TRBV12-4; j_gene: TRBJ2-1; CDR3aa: CASSLLAGGPNEQFF
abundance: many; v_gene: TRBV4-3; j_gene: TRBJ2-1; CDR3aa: CASSQGLSGVYNEQFF
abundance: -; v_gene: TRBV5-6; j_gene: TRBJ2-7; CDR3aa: CASSLGSALGEQYF
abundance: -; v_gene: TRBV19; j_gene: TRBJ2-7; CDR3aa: CASSIDTTTGTRSYEQYF
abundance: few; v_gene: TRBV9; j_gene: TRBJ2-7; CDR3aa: CASSPQSFEDEQYF
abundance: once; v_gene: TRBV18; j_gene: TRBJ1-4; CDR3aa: CASSPGQGFNEKLFF
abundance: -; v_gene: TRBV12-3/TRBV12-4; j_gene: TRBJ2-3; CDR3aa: CASSSTGPDTQYF
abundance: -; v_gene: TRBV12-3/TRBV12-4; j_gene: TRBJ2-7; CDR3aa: CASSWGDRRPSYEQYF
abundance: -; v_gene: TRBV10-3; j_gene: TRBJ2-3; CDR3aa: CAISESGQSTDTQYF
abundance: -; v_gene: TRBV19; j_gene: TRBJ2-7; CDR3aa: CASSIPSRGEQYF
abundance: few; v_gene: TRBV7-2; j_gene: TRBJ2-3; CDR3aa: CASSLGGGRIDTQYF
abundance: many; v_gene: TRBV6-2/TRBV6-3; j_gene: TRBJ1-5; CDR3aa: CASSYSPGVRSQPQHF
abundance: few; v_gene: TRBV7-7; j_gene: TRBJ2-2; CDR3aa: CASSLGEGELFF
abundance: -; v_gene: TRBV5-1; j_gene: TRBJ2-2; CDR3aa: CASSLESWANGREELFF
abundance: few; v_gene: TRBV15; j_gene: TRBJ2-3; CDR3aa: CATSRDTSGASQYF
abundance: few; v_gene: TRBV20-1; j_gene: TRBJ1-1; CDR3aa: CSARGGNRLAMNTEAFF
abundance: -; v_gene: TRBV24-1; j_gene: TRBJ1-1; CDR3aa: CATSTEAFF
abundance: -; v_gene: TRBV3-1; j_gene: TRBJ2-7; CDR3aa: CASSQVVGEQYF
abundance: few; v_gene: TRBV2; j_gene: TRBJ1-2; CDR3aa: CASVRQGYGYTF